This TCR beta chain was captured in a study of T cell changes during pregnancy in multiple sclerosis. Sequencing was performed with immunoSEQ multiplex PCR; in TCRdb, only in-frame clones are kept and a portion is missing. The repertoire consists of 40,000 to 60,000 clones, with about 92% occurring once and the leading ten covering around 0.56%. CDR3 length: 16 amino acids. The ends lost 2 bases at V and 4 bases at J; junction bases unmatched: 7. Germline CDR1 and CDR2: SGHTA and FQGNSA. The receptor's source is a female donor with multiple sclerosis, enrolled in a pregnancy study. The input for sequencing was CD4+ T cells from peripheral blood mononuclear cells, taken after pregnancy. The chain recombines TRBV7-2 with TRBJ2-2; 7 bases match TRBD2. The CDR3 DNA is TGTGCCAGCAGCTTAAGAGGCGGGAGTAGCACCGGGGAGCTGTTTTTT. It translates to CASSLRGGSSTGELFF.